Listed here are 8 T cell receptor beta chains from one sample, sequenced in a study of blood T cell repertoires in COVID-19. TCRdb's table, derived via immunoSEQ multiplex PCR, lists solely in-frame clones and lacks some. The table includes 200,000 to 250,000 clones, roughly 89% detected once. Sample: PBMCs or T cells enriched from blood (not recorded which). The receptors were sampled from a man aged 25 to 45 who had been exposed to COVID-19.

The gene calls are TRBV6-5 and TRBJ2-7; 8 bases agree with TRBD1. V lost 9 bases and J lost 2; bases outside the gene matches: 6. This CDR3 is built from 13 residues. Looked up from germline, CDR1 is MNHEY and CDR2 is SVGAGI. The CDR3 nucleotides are TGTGCCAGTTCCATGGACAGGGCCTACGAGCAGTACTTC. This sequence encodes CASSMDRAYEQYF.

The gene calls are TRBV4-3 and TRBJ2-1; the match to TRBD2 covers 7 bases. The CDR3 consists of 15 residues. Germline assignment: CDR1 LGHNA and CDR2 YSLEER. V gave up 0 bases and J gave up 9 bases; unmatched junction bases: 8. CDR3 sequence reads: CASSQERVGGSEQFF. As DNA, the CDR3 is TGCGCCAGCAGCCAAGAGCGAGTAGGCGGGAGTGAGCAGTTCTTC.

The rearrangement uses TRBV4-3 and TRBJ1-4, with 9 bases lining up with TRBD1. The J segment lost 7 bases and the V segment lost 1 base, leaving 4 bases of the junction unmatched. The length of the CDR3 is 15 residues. Germline CDR1 LGHNA, CDR2 YSLEER. CDR3 bases: TGCGCCAGCAGCCAAGGGGGGGGACAGGGTGAAAAACTGTTTTTT. This translates into CASSQGGGQGEKLFF.

The V and J genes are TRBV18 and TRBJ1-3, with D hard to call. The CDR3 loop spans 13 amino acids. CDR1 is KGHSH, CDR2 LQKENI, per germline. V was cut by 3 bases and J by 5 bases, with 8 bases left in between. This chain's CDR3 is CASSPGIRNTIYF. The CDR3 region has the DNA TGTGCCAGCTCACCCGGGATTAGAAACACCATATATTTT.

The V and J genes are TRBV6-5 and TRBJ1-3; no reliable D call. The germline V and J ends were trimmed by 7 bases and 2 bases, with 12 bases remaining between them. The CDR3 contains 14 residues. Germline V gene sequence: CDR1 MNHEY, CDR2 SVGAGI. The chain's CDR3 is CASKRERTGNTIYF. The CDR3 coding sequence is TGTGCCAGCAAAAGGGAGCGGACTGGAAACACCATATATTTT.

The genes are TRBV7-6 and TRBJ1-3; tentatively, D is TRBD1 (6 bases). CDR1 is SGHVS and CDR2 is FNYEAQ in the germline V gene. V lost 5 bases and J lost 0, with 17 bases in between. The CDR3 is 17 amino acids. The CDR3 is CASSTNSGQYSGNTIYF. CDR3 DNA sequence: TGTGCCAGCAGCACAAATTCCGGACAGTACTCTGGAAACACCATATATTTT.

The chain is built from TRBV4-1 and TRBJ1-2; TRBD1 might be the D (6 bases). The V end lost 2 bases, the J end lost 4 bases, and 14 bases lay between the germline ends. Germline CDR1 reads MGHRA; CDR2 reads YSYEKL. The CDR3 consists of 15 residues. CDR3: CASSQSDGTSYGYTF. The CDR3 bases are TGCGCCAGCAGCCAAAGCGACGGGACAAGCTATGGCTACACCTTC.

The V gene is TRBV15, the J gene TRBJ2-1; no clear D. Germline CDR1 reads LNHNV; CDR2 reads YYDKDF (reference sequence). V dropped 0 bases and J dropped 3 bases, with 18 bases sitting between them. The CDR3 runs to 18 residues. CDR3 loop: CATSRDGPKRFGYNEQFF. DNA for the CDR3: TGTGCCACCAGCAGAGATGGGCCAAAAAGGTTCGGCTACAATGAGCAGTTCTTC. Full variable domain (missing parts from reference TRBV15 and TRBJ2-1): DAMVIQNPRYQVTQFGKPVTLSCSQTLNHNVMYWYQQKSSQAPKLLFHYYDKDFNNEADTPDNFQSRRPNTSFCFLDIRSPGLGDTAMYLCATSRDGPKRFGYNEQFFGPGTRLTVL.